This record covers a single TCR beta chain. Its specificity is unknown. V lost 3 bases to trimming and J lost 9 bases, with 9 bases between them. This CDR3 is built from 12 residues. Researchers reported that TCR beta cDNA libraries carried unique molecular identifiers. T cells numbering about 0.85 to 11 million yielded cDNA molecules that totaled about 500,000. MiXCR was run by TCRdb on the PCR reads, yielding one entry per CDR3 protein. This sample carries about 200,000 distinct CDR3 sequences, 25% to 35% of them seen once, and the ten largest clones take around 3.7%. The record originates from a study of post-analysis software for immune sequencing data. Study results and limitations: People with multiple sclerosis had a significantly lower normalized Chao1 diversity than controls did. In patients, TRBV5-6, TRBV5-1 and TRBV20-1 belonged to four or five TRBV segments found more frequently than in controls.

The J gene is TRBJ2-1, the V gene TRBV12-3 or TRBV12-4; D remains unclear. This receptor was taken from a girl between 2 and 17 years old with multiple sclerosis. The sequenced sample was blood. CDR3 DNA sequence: TGTGCCAGCAGTTTGGCGTCGGGTGAGCAGTTCTTC. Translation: CASSLASGEQFF.